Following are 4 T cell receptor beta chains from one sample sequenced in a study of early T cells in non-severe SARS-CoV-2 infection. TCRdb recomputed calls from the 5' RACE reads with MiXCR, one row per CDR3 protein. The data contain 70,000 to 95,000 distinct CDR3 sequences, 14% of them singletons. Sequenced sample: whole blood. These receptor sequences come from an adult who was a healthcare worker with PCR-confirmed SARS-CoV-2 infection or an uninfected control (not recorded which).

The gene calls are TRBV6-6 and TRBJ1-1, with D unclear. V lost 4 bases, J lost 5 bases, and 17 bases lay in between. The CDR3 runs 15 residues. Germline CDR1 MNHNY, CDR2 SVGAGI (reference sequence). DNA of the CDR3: TGTGCCAGCAGTTCCCCCTCGCGGGTTAGGACTGAAGCTTTCTTT. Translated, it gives CASSSPSRVRTEAFF.

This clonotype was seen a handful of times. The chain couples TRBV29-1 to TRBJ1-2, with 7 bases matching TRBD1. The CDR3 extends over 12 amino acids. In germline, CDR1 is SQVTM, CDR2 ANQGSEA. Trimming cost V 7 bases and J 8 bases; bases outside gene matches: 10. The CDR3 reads CSAQGDPRGYTF. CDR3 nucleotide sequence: TGCAGCGCTCAGGGGGACCCCCGGGGCTACACCTTC.

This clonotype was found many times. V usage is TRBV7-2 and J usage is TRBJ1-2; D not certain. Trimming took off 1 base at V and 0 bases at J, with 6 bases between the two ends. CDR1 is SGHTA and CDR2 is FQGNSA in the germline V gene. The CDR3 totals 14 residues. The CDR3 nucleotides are TGTGCCAGCAGCTTAGGCACGACTAACTATGGCTACACCTTC. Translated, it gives CASSLGTTNYGYTF.

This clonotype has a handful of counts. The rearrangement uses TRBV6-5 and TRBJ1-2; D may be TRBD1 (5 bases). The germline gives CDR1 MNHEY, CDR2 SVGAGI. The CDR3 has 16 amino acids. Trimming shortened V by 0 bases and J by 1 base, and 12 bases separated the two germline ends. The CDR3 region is CASSYSSSGHNYGYTF. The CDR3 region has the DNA TGTGCCAGCAGTTACTCGAGCTCAGGACATAACTATGGCTACACCTTC.